This T cell receptor (beta chain) was retrieved from a study of shared clonotypes between healthy human individuals. Study-wide points: Memory subsets generally showed lower estimated richness than naive subsets.

The repertoire was sequenced with immunoSEQ multiplex PCR; TCRdb's copy has only in-frame clones and lacks some. The top ten clones hold approximately 0.35% of a sample with fewer than 2.5 million clones, 80% to 95% of them seen once. V lost 5 bases, J lost 5 bases, and 6 bases stayed unmatched. This CDR3 contains 14 residues. Per the germline V gene, CDR1 is SGHTA and CDR2 is FQGNSA. On this clone itself: Its antigen is unidentified. This specimen includes other DNA sequences encoding the same CDR3.

The specimen sequenced was naive CD4+ T cells from PBMCs. Subset indicated: CD45RA+ positively selected. This clonotype was obtained from a man aged 18 to 29 in good health. Some clones in this sample may be carry-over from other donors' samples. The genes are TRBV7-2 and TRBJ1-1; 9 nucleotides line up with TRBD1. CDR3 sequence (DNA): TGTGCCAGCAGCCTGGACAGGGGTTGGACTGAAGCTTTCTTT. This sequence encodes CASSLDRGWTEAFF. Full variable domain (rest looked up from reference TRBV7-2 and TRBJ1-1): GAGVSQSPSNKVTEKGKDVELRCDPISGHTALYWYRQSLGQGLEFLIYFQGNSAPDKSGLPSDRFSAERTGGSVSTLTIQRTQQEDSAVYLCASSLDRGWTEAFFGQGTRLTVV.